The entry below gives a single TCR beta chain sequence along with its context. The antigen is undetermined. The sample is drawn from a study of response to subunit inactivated influenza vaccine. Study-level results: The authors suggested that every seasonal influenza vaccination recruits few new T cells.

The V end lost 4 bases, the J end lost 10 bases, and 7 bases lay between the germline ends. CDR3 size: 10 residues. MiXCR, applied by TCRdb to the RT-PCR reads, yields one record per CDR3 protein. The table lists about 780,000 distinct CDR3 sequences, around a sixth of them singletons. The V and J genes are TRBV12-3 or TRBV12-4 and TRBJ1-2; D is uncertain. The sample here was PBMCs from blood, taken more than 4 days after vaccination. This receptor was obtained from a man over 45 who received an inactivated influenza vaccine. The CDR3 sequence is CASSSGFYTF. The CDR3 bases are TGTGCCAGCAGTTCCGGGTTCTACACCTTC.